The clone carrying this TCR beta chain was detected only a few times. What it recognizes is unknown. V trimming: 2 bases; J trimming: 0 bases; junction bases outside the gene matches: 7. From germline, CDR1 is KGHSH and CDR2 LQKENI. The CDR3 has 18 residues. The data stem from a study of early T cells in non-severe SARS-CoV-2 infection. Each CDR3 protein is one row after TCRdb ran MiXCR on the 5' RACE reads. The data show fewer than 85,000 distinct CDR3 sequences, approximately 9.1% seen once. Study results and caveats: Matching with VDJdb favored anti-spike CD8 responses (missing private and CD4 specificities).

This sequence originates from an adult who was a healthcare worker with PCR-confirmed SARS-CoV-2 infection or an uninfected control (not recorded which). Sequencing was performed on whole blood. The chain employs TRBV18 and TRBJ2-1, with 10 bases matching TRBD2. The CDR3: CASSPAGLADFSYNEQFF. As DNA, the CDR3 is TGTGCCAGCTCACCAGCCGGACTAGCGGATTTCTCCTACAATGAGCAGTTCTTC.